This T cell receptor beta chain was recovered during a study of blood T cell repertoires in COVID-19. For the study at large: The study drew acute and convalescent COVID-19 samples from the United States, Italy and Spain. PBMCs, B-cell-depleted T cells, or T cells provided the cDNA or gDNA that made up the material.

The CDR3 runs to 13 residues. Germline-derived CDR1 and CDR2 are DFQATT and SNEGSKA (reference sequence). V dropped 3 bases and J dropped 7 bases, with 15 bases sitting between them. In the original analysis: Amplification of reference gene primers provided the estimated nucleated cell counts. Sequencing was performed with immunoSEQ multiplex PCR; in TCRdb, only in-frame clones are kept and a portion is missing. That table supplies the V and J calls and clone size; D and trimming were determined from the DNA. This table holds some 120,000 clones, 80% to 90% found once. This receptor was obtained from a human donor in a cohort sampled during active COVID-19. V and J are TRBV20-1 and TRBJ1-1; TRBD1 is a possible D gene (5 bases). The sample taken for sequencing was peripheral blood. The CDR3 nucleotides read TGCAGTGCTAGTTTGTCGGGGGGTTTTGAAGCTTTCTTT. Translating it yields CSASLSGGFEAFF.